A single sample is the source of the 5 T cell receptor beta chains below, sequenced in a study of CD8 T cells in ankylosing spondylitis. TCRdb passed the 5' RACE reads through MiXCR, listing each CDR3 protein once. The sample lists around 230,000 distinct CDR3 sequences, approximately 8% seen once, with 4.8% in the top ten. Sequencing was performed on blood, either unsorted or a sorted T cell fraction (not recorded which). These receptors all stem from a female donor with ankylosing spondylitis or in good health (not recorded which).

This clonotype appeared many times. V gene TRBV3-1 combines with J gene TRBJ1-1; D not certain. Germline V gene data show CDR1 as LGHDT and CDR2 as YNNKEL (reference sequence). Deletions cut 1 base from V and 1 base from J, with 7 bases between. CDR3 length: 14 residues. The CDR3 DNA reads as TGTGCCAGCAGCCAAGGACTTACGAACACTGAAGCTTTCTTT. It encodes CASSQGLTNTEAFF.

This clonotype has at least ten counts. The CDR3 DNA follows: TGCGCCAGCAGCCAAGACGTTCGGCGGGCAACCTACAATGAGCAGTTCTTC. It specifies CASSQDVRRATYNEQFF. The gene calls are TRBV4-3 and TRBJ2-1; D may be TRBD2 (5 bases). Looked up from germline, CDR1 is LGHNA and CDR2 is YSLEER. This CDR3 is built from 17 residues. V lost 0 bases and J 2 bases, leaving 14 bases between the germline ends.

This clonotype was detected ten times or more. The V and J genes are TRBV11-2 and TRBJ1-2, with 12 nucleotides matching TRBD1. The V gene's germline CDR1 is SGHAT and CDR2 FQNNGV. The CDR3 covers 16 residues. Trimming took 2 bases from V and 8 from J; bases not matched to a gene: 9. The CDR3 bases are TGTGCCAGCAGCTTAACCTCGGGACAGGGGGCGGGAGGCTACACCTTC. It is translated as CASSLTSGQGAGGYTF.

Ten or more counts support this clonotype. The gene calls are TRBV20-1 and TRBJ1-2, with D tentatively TRBD1 (5 bases). The CDR3 contains 16 residues. V gave up 5 bases and J gave up 3 bases, with 22 bases separating them. Germline CDR1 is DFQATT and CDR2 is SNEGSKA (reference sequence). CDR3 residues: CSAGGEGLTDYYGYTF. CDR3 sequence (DNA): TGCAGTGCTGGGGGGGAAGGGCTCACGGATTACTATGGCTACACCTTC.

Ten or more counts support this clonotype. The chain is built from TRBV20-1 and TRBJ1-4; 7 bases align to TRBD1. The CDR3 loop spans 12 amino acids. Germline CDR1 DFQATT, CDR2 SNEGSKA (reference sequence). Germline trimming cut 6 bases from V and 5 bases from J; bases unmatched to any gene: 3. In DNA, the CDR3 is TGCAGTGCACCGGGACAGAATGAAAAACTGTTTTTT. Translating it yields CSAPGQNEKLFF.